Listed here is a single T cell receptor (beta chain). The sample is drawn from a study of blood T cells in healthy people across ages. The CDR3 sequence is 17 residues long. Germline values: CDR1 DFQATT, CDR2 SNEGSKA (reference sequence). V shed 6 bases and J 0 bases; nucleotides not matched to a gene: 9. For the second PCR, which ran for about 7 to 12 cycles, a sample-barcoded 5' primer and a J-beta primer mix were used. TCRdb reanalysed the 5' RACE reads using MiXCR and keeps one entry per CDR3 protein. The sample carries under 2,000,000 distinct CDR3 sequences, around 50% recorded once. The chain has TRBV20-1 and TRBJ2-1; TRBD2 matches 12 bases. Sequenced sample: blood. This TCR came from a woman between 35 and 50 years old in good health. For the CDR3, the DNA is TGCAGTGCGACCCCAACTAGCGGGGGGCCCTCCTACAATGAGCAGTTCTTC. As protein: CSATPTSGGPSYNEQFF.